This T cell receptor (beta chain) was found in a study of shared clonotypes between healthy human individuals. As for the study in general: Each donor's CD4 naive and CD4 memory cells filled three plates apiece, CD8 naive two, and CD8 memory one.

Naive CD8 cells lacked CD45RO and underwent positive selection for CCR7, leaving out terminally differentiated effector memory CD45RA+ cells. General study results and limits: Investigators collected only blood, and repertoires in tissues likely differ.

Per germline, CDR1 MNHEY and CDR2 SMNVEV (reference sequence). The CDR3 has 14 amino acids. The trim removed 3 bases at V and 7 bases at J, leaving 8 bases unmatched. Deep level was the assay's run setting. For sorted subsets, about 190 ng DNA per replicate equaled 30,000 or so T cell genomes. Using immunoSEQ multiplex PCR, the repertoire was profiled, and TCRdb retains in-frame clones only, with some absent. The sample yields hundreds of thousands of clones, approximately 95% seen once. Regarding this clone: What it binds is not known.

The chain combines TRBV27 with TRBJ2-7, with TRBD1 matching 8 bases. The receptor was derived from a young woman in good health. The source material was naive CD8+ T cells sorted from blood. CDR3 nucleotides: TGTGCCAGCAGTTTGTCAGGGGGCCCTGGGGAGCAGTACTTC. This sequence encodes CASSLSGGPGEQYF.